The rows below give T cell receptor beta chains drawn from one sample of a study of shared clonotypes between healthy human individuals. The method was immunoSEQ multiplex PCR; TCRdb's version includes in-frame clones alone and lacks a portion of them. The table records 2,500,000 or so clones, roughly nine tenths of them present only once. Sequenced material: naive CD4+ T cells sorted from blood. The receptors shown here come from a young man in good health. The CDR3 runs from the conserved cysteine through the conserved F or W. A D gene is named only where the DNA matches it firmly. Size is omitted from some rows. Given values are once, few, many or a class for expanded clones.

clone_size: NA; v_call: TRBV6-1; j_call: TRBJ2-7; d_call: NA; cdr3_nt: TGTGCCAGCAGTGTAGGGAACACCTACGAGCAGTACTTC; cdr3_aa: CASSVGNTYEQYF
clone_size: NA; v_call: TRBV9; j_call: TRBJ2-1; d_call: TRBD2; cdr3_nt: TGTGCCAGCGGAGCGGGAGGCCTCTCCTACAATGAGCAGTTCTTC; cdr3_aa: CASGAGGLSYNEQFF
clone_size: NA; v_call: TRBV7-9; j_call: TRBJ2-4; d_call: TRBD1; cdr3_nt: TGTGCCAGCAGCCTAATGGGACAGTCGACCAAAAACATTCAGTACTTC; cdr3_aa: CASSLMGQSTKNIQYF
clone_size: NA; v_call: TRBV2; j_call: TRBJ2-1; d_call: NA; cdr3_nt: TGTGCCATTCGAGGTTCCTACAATGAGCAGTTCTTC; cdr3_aa: CAIRGSYNEQFF
clone_size: NA; v_call: TRBV7-2; j_call: TRBJ1-6; d_call: NA; cdr3_nt: TGTGCCAGCAGCTCCCGGGACACAGGAAATTCACCCCTCCACTTT; cdr3_aa: CASSSRDTGNSPLHF
clone_size: once; v_call: TRBV7-9; j_call: TRBJ2-3; d_call: TRBD1; cdr3_nt: TGTGCCAGCAGCATCAGGGGGCTTTACACAGATACGCAGTATTTT; cdr3_aa: CASSIRGLYTDTQYF
clone_size: NA; v_call: TRBV27; j_call: TRBJ2-3; d_call: NA; cdr3_nt: TGTGCCAGCAGCTCAAGGTGGGCAGATACGCAGTATTTT; cdr3_aa: CASSSRWADTQYF
clone_size: NA; v_call: TRBV10-3; j_call: TRBJ1-2; d_call: NA; cdr3_nt: TGTGCCATCAGTGTGGGCAGGTATTATGGCTACACCTTC; cdr3_aa: CAISVGRYYGYTF
clone_size: NA; v_call: TRBV28; j_call: TRBJ1-4; d_call: TRBD1; cdr3_nt: TGTGCCAGCAGGGCTGGGACAGGGGGTTTGGGACTGTTTTTT; cdr3_aa: CASRAGTGGLGLFF
clone_size: NA; v_call: TRBV5-1; j_call: TRBJ2-1; d_call: TRBD1; cdr3_nt: TGCGCCAGCAGCCCAGACCCGGGACAGGAGCTCAATGAGCAGTTCTTC; cdr3_aa: CASSPDPGQELNEQFF
clone_size: NA; v_call: TRBV4-3; j_call: TRBJ2-5; d_call: TRBD1; cdr3_nt: TGCGCCAGCAGCCAAGATGGGACAGGCATTAGGGAGACCCAGTACTTC; cdr3_aa: CASSQDGTGIRETQYF
clone_size: NA; v_call: TRBV7-2; j_call: TRBJ2-2; d_call: TRBD2; cdr3_nt: TGTGCCAGCAGCCCGAGGTTTCATCGGGCGGGAGGATCCGGGGAGCTGTTTTTT; cdr3_aa: CASSPRFHRAGGSGELFF
clone_size: once; v_call: TRBV4-3; j_call: TRBJ2-3; d_call: NA; cdr3_nt: TGCGCCAGCAGCCAAAATCCGGGGACGTTTAGCACAGATACGCAGTATTTT; cdr3_aa: CASSQNPGTFSTDTQYF
clone_size: NA; v_call: TRBV27; j_call: TRBJ1-4; d_call: TRBD1; cdr3_nt: TGTGCCAGCACCCTACGGGGACAGGGAGGGGAAAAACTGTTTTTT; cdr3_aa: CASTLRGQGGEKLFF